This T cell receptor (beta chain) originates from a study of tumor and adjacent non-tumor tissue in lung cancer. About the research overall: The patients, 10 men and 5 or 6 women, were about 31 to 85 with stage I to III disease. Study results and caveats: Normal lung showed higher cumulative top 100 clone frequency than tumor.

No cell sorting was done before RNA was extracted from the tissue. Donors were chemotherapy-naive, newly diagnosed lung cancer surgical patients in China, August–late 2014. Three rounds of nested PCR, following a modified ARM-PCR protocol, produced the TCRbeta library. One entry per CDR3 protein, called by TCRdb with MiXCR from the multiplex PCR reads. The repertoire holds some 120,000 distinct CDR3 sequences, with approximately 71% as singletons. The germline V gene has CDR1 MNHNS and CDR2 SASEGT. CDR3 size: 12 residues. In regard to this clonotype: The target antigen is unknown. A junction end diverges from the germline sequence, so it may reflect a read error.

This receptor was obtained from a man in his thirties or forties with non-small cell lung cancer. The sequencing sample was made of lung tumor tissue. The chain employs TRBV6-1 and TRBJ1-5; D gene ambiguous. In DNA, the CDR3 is TGTACCAGCAAGCGGGGCAATCAGCCCCAGCATTTT. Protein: CTSKRGNQPQHF.